The 23 T cell receptor beta chains given below trace back to one sample, sequenced in a study of blood T cells in healthy people across ages. Next came a second PCR, run for roughly 6 to 11 cycles, which used a sample-barcoded 5' primer along with a J-beta primer mix. Via MiXCR, TCRdb re-called the 5' RACE reads, giving one row per CDR3 protein. The sample contains 1.5 million to 2 million distinct CDR3 sequences, under 30% of which appear only once. The specimen was blood. The receptors originated from a woman aged 30 to 39 in good health.

This clonotype appeared once. One end of the junction does not line up with germline, which may come from a read error. The V call is TRBV6-4, the J call TRBJ2-3; TRBD1 is a possible D gene (5 bases). This CDR3 comprises 15 residues. CDR1 is MRHNA and CDR2 is SNTAGT in the germline V gene. CDR3 nucleotide sequence: TGTGCCAGCAGTGAGAACAGGATGGGCACAGATATGCAGTATTTT. This gives the protein CASSENRMGTDMQYF.

This clonotype was observed a few times. The chain couples TRBV4-1 to TRBJ1-6; 8 nucleotides align to TRBD1. The ends lost 4 bases at V and 7 bases at J; junction bases unmatched: 15. This CDR3 is 18 amino acids long. The germline gives CDR1 MGHRA, CDR2 YSYEKL. The CDR3 region is CASSPQAEAGTGNSPLHF. The CDR3 region has the DNA TGCGCCAGCAGCCCCCAGGCGGAGGCCGGGACAGGAAATTCACCCCTCCACTTT.

The CDR3 here is CASSSPGQRNTEAFF. CDR3 sequence (DNA): TGCGCCAGCAGCTCGCCGGGACAGCGGAACACTGAAGCTTTCTTT. V gene TRBV5-1 combines with J gene TRBJ1-1, with TRBD1 matching over 7 bases. Germline CDR1 SGHRS, CDR2 YFSETQ. The CDR3 totals 15 residues. Trimming took 3 bases from V and 1 from J; bases not matched to a gene: 6. The full variable domain, rest sourced from reference TRBV5-1 and TRBJ1-1, is KAGVTQTPRYLIKTRGQQVTLSCSPISGHRSVSWYQQTPGQGLQFLFEYFSETQRNKGNFPGRFSGRQFSNSRSEMNVSTLELGDSALYLCASSSPGQRNTEAFFGQGTRLTVV.

This clonotype was detected only a few times. The chain employs TRBV4-1 and TRBJ2-1, with D hard to call. The CDR3 runs to 15 residues. V was cut by 0 bases and J by 4 bases, with 10 bases left in between. The germline V gene encodes CDR1 MGHRA and CDR2 YSYEKL. CDR3 region: CASSQESERYNEQFF. In DNA form, the CDR3 reads TGCGCCAGCAGCCAAGAATCCGAACGTTACAATGAGCAGTTCTTC.

The chain recombines TRBV2 with TRBJ2-5; no clear D. The closer fit of TRBJ2-7 to the DNA end suggests the J call may be wrong. The CDR3 sequence is 12 residues long. Germline V CDR1 and CDR2: SNHLY, FYNNEI. CDR3 loop: CASSHPRNEQYF. DNA of the CDR3: TGTGCCAGCAGTCACCCCAGGAACGAGCAGTACTTC.

There are many counts of this clonotype. The rearrangement joins TRBV7-2 to TRBJ2-3, with D maybe TRBD2 (5 bases). This CDR3 is 15 amino acids long. Germline assignment: CDR1 SGHTA and CDR2 FQGNSA. Trimming removed 5 bases from V and 0 bases from J, with 12 bases in between. The CDR3 DNA is TGTGCCAGCAGCAGCAGCGGTCGAAGCACAGATACGCAGTATTTT. Amino acid sequence: CASSSSGRSTDTQYF.

The rearrangement joins TRBV4-1 to TRBJ1-2, with D perhaps matching TRBD1 (5 bases). This CDR3 is built from 15 residues. Trimming left V 0 bases short and J 8 bases short, with 16 bases between. Germline assignment: CDR1 MGHRA and CDR2 YSYEKL. CDR3 region: CASSQDYQGSRGYTF. The CDR3 DNA reads as TGCGCCAGCAGCCAAGATTATCAGGGTTCCCGAGGCTACACCTTC.

A few counts support this clonotype. The chain recombines TRBV20-1 with TRBJ2-3; TRBD2 matches 9 bases. Germline CDR1 DFQATT, CDR2 SNEGSKA (reference sequence). Losses at the gene ends were 1 base for V and 6 bases for J; bases not matched to a gene: 5. The length of the CDR3 is 14 residues. The CDR3 DNA reads as TGCAGTGCTAGAGCTAGCGGGACAGCCGATACGCAGTATTTT. It is translated as CSARASGTADTQYF.

This clonotype has ten or more counts. V is TRBV12-3 or TRBV12-4 and J is TRBJ1-5; D is ambiguous. The CDR3 sequence is 13 residues long. Trimming left V 5 bases short and J 6 bases short, with 11 bases between. CDR3 in DNA: TGTGCCAGCAGTAACTTGGGAGGTCAGCCCCAGCATTTT. Residues: CASSNLGGQPQHF.

J is TRBJ2-7 and V is TRBV20-1; D gene unclear. The CDR3 totals 15 residues. From germline, CDR1 is DFQATT and CDR2 SNEGSKA (reference sequence). Between the trimmed V and J ends, which lost 1 base and 7 bases, there was a span of 20 bases. The CDR3 DNA follows: TGCAGTGCTAGAGCTTTGACACTCGTAATGGGGGAGCAGTACTTC. It specifies CSARALTLVMGEQYF.

In its sample, this clonotype was seen a few times. This sequence may be a read error, since a much larger clone differs from it by one base. The rearrangement links TRBV29-1 to TRBJ2-1; D gene ambiguous. Judging by the DNA end, TRBJ2-7 fits better; the J call may be wrong. The CDR3 contains 8 residues. Per germline, CDR1 SQVTM and CDR2 ANQGSEA. CDR3 protein: CSANEQYF. CDR3 sequence (DNA): TGCAGCGCCAATGAGCAGTACTTC.

This clonotype was seen many times. The V gene is TRBV29-1, the J gene TRBJ1-2; D gene ambiguous. The CDR3 has 13 amino acids. Germline V gene sequence: CDR1 SQVTM, CDR2 ANQGSEA. Trimming stripped 7 bases from V and 6 bases from J, with 18 bases between. Here the CDR3 DNA reads TGCAGCGCAGATTCAGCCGAAAGGGATGGCTACACCTTC. Protein: CSADSAERDGYTF.

CDR3 residues: CASSLSFRRGRETQYF. The CDR3 nucleotides read TGTGCCAGCAGCTTATCATTCCGTAGGGGTAGGGAGACCCAGTACTTC. V is TRBV7-9 and J is TRBJ2-5, with D maybe TRBD1 (5 bases). The CDR3 is 16 residues long. The V gene lost 2 bases and the J gene lost 5 bases, with 18 bases spanning the gap. CDR1 and CDR2 (germline): SEHNR, FQNEAQ (reference sequence). The variable domain in full, with the rest retrieved from reference TRBV7-9 and TRBJ2-5, is DTGVSQNPRHKITKRGQNVTFRCDPISEHNRLYWYRQTLGQGPEFLTYFQNEAQLEKSRLLSDRFSAERPKGSFSTLEIQRTEQGDSAMYLCASSLSFRRGRETQYFGPGTRLLVL.

V gene TRBV6-1 combines with J gene TRBJ1-4; D unresolved. Trimming took off 2 bases at V and 8 bases at J, with 15 bases between the two ends. Germline V gene lookup returns CDR1 MNHNS and CDR2 SASEGT. The CDR3 extends over 15 amino acids. Here the CDR3 reads CASSEREPYREKLFF. The DNA of the CDR3 is TGTGCCAGCAGTGAAAGGGAGCCTTATAGGGAAAAACTGTTTTTT.

This clonotype was seen repeatedly, ten times or more. This chain joins TRBV7-2 and TRBJ2-7; 8 bases are a match to TRBD2. The V segment lost 3 bases and the J segment 2 bases; nucleotides outside the gene matches: 15. Germline V lookup: CDR1 SGHTA, CDR2 FQGNSA. The CDR3 has 18 amino acids. CDR3 nucleotide sequence: TGTGCCAGCAGCTTGATGCCATCTGGCGGGGGGTTGACCTACGAGCAGTACTTC. It translates to CASSLMPSGGGLTYEQYF.

The chain couples TRBV9 to TRBJ2-1; 9 positions agree with TRBD2. Germline V gene data show CDR1 as SGDLS and CDR2 as YYNGEE. The length of the CDR3 is 16 residues. V trimming: 3 bases; J trimming: 9 bases; junction bases outside the gene matches: 13. In DNA form, the CDR3 reads TGTGCCAGCAGCGCCCCCGGGCTAGCGGGAACTGGTGAGCAGTTCTTC. Its translation is CASSAPGLAGTGEQFF.

This clonotype was counted a few times. V and J are TRBV14 and TRBJ2-7; 11 bases fit TRBD2. The germline V gene encodes CDR1 SGHDN and CDR2 FVKESK. V lost 4 bases to trimming and J lost 2 bases; unmatched junction nucleotides: 7. This CDR3 region has 16 residues. CDR3: CASSPIGTSGPYEQYF. Here the CDR3 DNA reads TGTGCCAGCAGCCCCATAGGGACTAGCGGACCCTACGAGCAGTACTTC.

This clonotype was seen more than once but under ten times. J is TRBJ2-6 and V is TRBV9; D is uncertain. The CDR3 has 17 amino acids. Trimming pared 4 bases from V and 0 bases from J, leaving 14 bases between. CDR1 is SGDLS and CDR2 is YYNGEE in the germline V gene. The CDR3 DNA reads TGTGCCAGCAGCTTATCTACCAGGTACTCTGGGGCCAACGTCCTGACTTTC. Translating gives CASSLSTRYSGANVLTF.

As concerns this clonotype: It may be a read error: a sequence one base away is much more abundant. V usage is TRBV7-2 and J usage is TRBJ2-4; no clear D. With the DNA end fitting TRBJ2-7 better, the J assignment may be wrong. The CDR3 totals 12 residues. Germline loops: CDR1 SGHTA, CDR2 FQGNSA. CDR3 DNA sequence: TGTGCCAGCAGCCTCCTCCACCCCGAGCAGTACTTC. It is translated as CASSLLHPEQYF.

This clonotype was detected only a few times. The chain has TRBV28 and TRBJ1-1; D ambiguous. This CDR3 is built from 15 residues. Germline-derived CDR1 and CDR2 are MDHEN and SYDVKM. Trimming took 3 bases from V and 1 from J, leaving 12 bases between them. CDR3: CASSFRELRNTEAFF. DNA of the CDR3: TGTGCCAGCAGTTTCCGAGAGTTGAGGAACACTGAAGCTTTCTTT.

To note about this clonotype: This may arise from a read error, as a much more abundant clone is one base away. The DNA of the CDR3 is TGTGCCATCAGTGGGGGACTAGCGGGTATCAACTCCTACGAGCGGTACTTC. Translating gives CAISGGLAGINSYERYF. This chain links TRBV10-3 with TRBJ2-7; TRBD2 aligns across 12 bases. Germline V CDR1 and CDR2: ENHRY, SYGVKD. CDR3 length equals 17 residues.

This clonotype was seen a handful of times. The chain is built from TRBV10-3 and TRBJ1-1; tentatively, D is TRBD1 (5 bases). Trimming left V 0 bases short and J 4 bases short, with 9 bases between. The germline V gene has CDR1 ENHRY and CDR2 SYGVKD. This CDR3 has 14 residues. CDR3 sequence (DNA): TGTGCCATCAGTGAGTCGTGGGGCGGCACTGAAGCTTTCTTT. This gives the protein CAISESWGGTEAFF.

This clonotype has just a few counts. The chain recombines TRBV5-1 with TRBJ2-5; a weak D match, TRBD1 (6 bases). From germline, CDR1 is SGHRS and CDR2 YFSETQ. With 4 bases removed from V and 3 bases from J, the gap between germline ends came to 10 bases. The length of the CDR3 is 13 residues. The CDR3 is CASSIQGEETQYF. CDR3 DNA: TGCGCCAGCAGCATACAGGGTGAAGAGACCCAGTACTTC.